The source of this TCR beta chain is a study of regulatory T cells in long-lasting Graves disease. J lost 5 bases, V lost 7 bases, and 8 bases had no gene match. Per germline, CDR1 LGHDT and CDR2 YNNKEL (reference sequence). The CDR3 runs to 15 residues. The sample's time point: newly diagnosed GD, antithyroid drugs for less than 3 months. Extracted RNA from PBMCs served as the source of the TCR library. This clonotype was recorded many times. To make TCR beta libraries, researchers used iRepertoire HTBI primers and Arm-PCR of CDR3 regions. TCRdb processed the multiplex PCR reads anew with MiXCR; each CDR3 protein has one entry. Of more than 350,000 distinct CDR3 sequences in the sample, 14% to 15% were seen once. The same data also went into a second study, on T cells in Graves' hyperthyroidism and ophthalmopathy. From that paper: Diagnostic decisions used clinical symptoms, serum thyroxine and TRAb, thyroid ultrasound and orbital computed tomography.

The sample consisted of peripheral blood mononuclear cells (PBMCs), taken at new diagnosis, from a patient treated with antithyroid drugs. The rearrangement joins TRBV3-1 to TRBJ2-2; TRBD2 matches at 9 bases. This receptor was obtained from a young woman with Graves disease. In DNA form, the CDR3 reads TGTGCCAGCACGGCGGGAGGGCCGCGGACCGGGGAGCTGTTTTTT. Amino acid sequence: CASTAGGPRTGELFF.